This T cell receptor (beta chain) was observed in a study of blood T cell repertoires in COVID-19. Measured with immunoSEQ multiplex PCR; TCRdb has only the in-frame clones, and not every one. The sample has more than 95,000 clones, about 91% seen once. The V and J ends lost 3 bases and 5 bases respectively, with 8 bases between them. The length of the CDR3 is 13 residues. Sequences were obtained from peripheral blood. The source of this sequence is a human donor in a cohort sampled during active COVID-19. V usage is TRBV12-3 or TRBV12-4 and J usage is TRBJ2-1; perhaps TRBD2 as D (5 bases). The CDR3 nucleotides read TGTGCCAGCAGTTTCGAGGGAAACAATGAGCAGTTCTTC. This gives the protein CASSFEGNNEQFF.